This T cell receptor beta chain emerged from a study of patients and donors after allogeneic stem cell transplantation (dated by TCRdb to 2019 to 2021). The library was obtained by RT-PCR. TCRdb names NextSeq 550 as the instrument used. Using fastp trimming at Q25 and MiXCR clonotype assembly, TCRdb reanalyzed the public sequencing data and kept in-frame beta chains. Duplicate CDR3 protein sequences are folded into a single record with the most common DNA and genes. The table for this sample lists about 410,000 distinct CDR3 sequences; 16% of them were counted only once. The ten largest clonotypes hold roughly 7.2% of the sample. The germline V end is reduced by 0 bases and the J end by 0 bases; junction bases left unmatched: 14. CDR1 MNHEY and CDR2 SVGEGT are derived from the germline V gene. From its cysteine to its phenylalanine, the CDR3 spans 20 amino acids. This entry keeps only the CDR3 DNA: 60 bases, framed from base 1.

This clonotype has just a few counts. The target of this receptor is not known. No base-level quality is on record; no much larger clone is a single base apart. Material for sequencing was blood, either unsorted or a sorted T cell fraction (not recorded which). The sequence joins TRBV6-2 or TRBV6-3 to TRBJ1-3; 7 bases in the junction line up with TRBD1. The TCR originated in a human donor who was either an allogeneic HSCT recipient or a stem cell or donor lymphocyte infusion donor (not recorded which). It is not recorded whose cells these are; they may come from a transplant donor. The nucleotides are TGTGCCAGCAGTTACTCCGGACGAGGGGCGAGGGGGCCCTCTGGAAACACCATATATTTT. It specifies CASSYSGRGARGPSGNTIYF.